Sequencing of this T cell receptor (beta chain) was carried out in a study of T cell repertoires in cytomegalovirus infection. Across the study: Selection of CMV epitopes for the study included recently identified HLA-C-restricted and well-studied HLA-B-restricted ones. In public TCR beta signatures, there were indications of both CMV infection and matching HLA type.

TCRdb re-called the reads through MiXCR, storing one row per CDR3 protein. The sample holds some 310,000 distinct CDR3 sequences; roughly 25% are singletons and the top ten take about 14%. This CDR3 comprises 16 residues. V was clipped by 5 bases and J by 7 bases, with 23 bases between them. Germline V lookup: CDR1 SGHAT, CDR2 FQNNGV. With regard to this clonotype: Antigen specificity is unknown.

Overall study findings and caveats: Dominating the ex vivo response were HLA-C-restricted CMV-specific TCR beta clonotypes. Carriage of CMV together with the relevant HLA was identifiable through cumulative public TCR beta family frequency.

This specimen consisted of cultured PBMCs, obtained from culture after CMV antigen stimulation. This TCR derives from a human donor in good health (CMV status not recorded). Some clones in this sample may be carry-over from other donors' samples. The genes are TRBV11-2 and TRBJ1-1; D possibly corresponds to TRBD1 (6 bases). For the CDR3, the DNA is TGTGCCAGCAGCCCGCTGCGGGGGGCCGGGCCTCTTGAAGCTTTCTTT. This gives the protein CASSPLRGAGPLEAFF.